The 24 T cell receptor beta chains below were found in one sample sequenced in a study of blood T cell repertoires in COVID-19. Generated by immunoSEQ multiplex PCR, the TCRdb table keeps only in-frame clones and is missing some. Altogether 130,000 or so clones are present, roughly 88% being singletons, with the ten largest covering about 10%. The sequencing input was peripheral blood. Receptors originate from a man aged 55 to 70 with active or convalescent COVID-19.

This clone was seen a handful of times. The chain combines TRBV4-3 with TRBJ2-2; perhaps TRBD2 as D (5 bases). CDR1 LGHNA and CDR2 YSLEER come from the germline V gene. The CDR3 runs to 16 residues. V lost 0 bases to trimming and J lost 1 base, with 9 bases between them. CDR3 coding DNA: TGCGCCAGCAGCCAAGAACGGGGTCAGAACACCGGGGAGCTGTTTTTT. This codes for CASSQERGQNTGELFF.

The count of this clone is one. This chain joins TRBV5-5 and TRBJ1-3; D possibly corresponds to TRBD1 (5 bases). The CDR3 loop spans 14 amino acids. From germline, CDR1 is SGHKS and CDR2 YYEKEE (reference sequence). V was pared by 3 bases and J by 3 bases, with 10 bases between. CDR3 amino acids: CASSSGGSGNTIYF. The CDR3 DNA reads TGTGCCAGCAGCTCGGGGGGAAGTGGAAACACCATATATTTT.

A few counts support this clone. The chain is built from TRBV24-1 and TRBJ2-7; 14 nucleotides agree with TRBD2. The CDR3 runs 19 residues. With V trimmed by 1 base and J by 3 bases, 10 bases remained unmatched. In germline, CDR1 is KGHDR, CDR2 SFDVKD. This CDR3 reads CATSDLSLTSGRGCYEQYF. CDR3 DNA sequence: TGTGCCACCAGTGATTTATCCCTGACTAGCGGGAGGGGTTGCTACGAGCAGTACTTC.

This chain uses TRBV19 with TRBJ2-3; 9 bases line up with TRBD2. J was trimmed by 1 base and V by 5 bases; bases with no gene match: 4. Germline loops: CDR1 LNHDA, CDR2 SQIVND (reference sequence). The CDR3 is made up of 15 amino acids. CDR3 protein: CASSPWTSGTDTQYF. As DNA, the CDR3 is TGTGCCAGTAGTCCATGGACTAGCGGCACAGATACGCAGTATTTT.

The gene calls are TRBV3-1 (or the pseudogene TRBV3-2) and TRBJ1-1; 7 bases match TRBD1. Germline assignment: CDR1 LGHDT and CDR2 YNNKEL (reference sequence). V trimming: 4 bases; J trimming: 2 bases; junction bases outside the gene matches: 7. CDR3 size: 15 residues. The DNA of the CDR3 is TGTGCCAGCAGCCCCATGACAGGGTCTAACACTGAAGCTTTCTTT. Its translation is CASSPMTGSNTEAFF.

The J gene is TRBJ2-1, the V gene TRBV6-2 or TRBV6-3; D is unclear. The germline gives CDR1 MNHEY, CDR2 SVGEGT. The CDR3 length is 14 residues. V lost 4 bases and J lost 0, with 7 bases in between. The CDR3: CASSWLSSYNEQFF. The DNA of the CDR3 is TGTGCCAGCAGTTGGCTCAGCTCCTACAATGAGCAGTTCTTC.

The CDR3 bases are TGTGCCAGCACGGGGACGGACTACTACGAGCAGTACTTC. Protein sequence: CASTGTDYYEQYF. This chain uses TRBV6-5 with TRBJ2-7; D is possibly TRBD2 (6 bases). Trimming cost V 7 bases and J 3 bases, with 13 bases left between them. The CDR3 has 13 residues. CDR1 MNHEY and CDR2 SVGAGI come from the germline V gene.

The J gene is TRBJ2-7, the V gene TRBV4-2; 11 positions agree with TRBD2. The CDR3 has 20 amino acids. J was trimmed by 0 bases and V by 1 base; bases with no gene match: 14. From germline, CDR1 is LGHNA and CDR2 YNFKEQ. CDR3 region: CASSQAAFTLAGAPSYEQYF. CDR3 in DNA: TGTGCCAGCAGCCAAGCCGCGTTTACACTAGCGGGAGCCCCCTCCTACGAGCAGTACTTC.

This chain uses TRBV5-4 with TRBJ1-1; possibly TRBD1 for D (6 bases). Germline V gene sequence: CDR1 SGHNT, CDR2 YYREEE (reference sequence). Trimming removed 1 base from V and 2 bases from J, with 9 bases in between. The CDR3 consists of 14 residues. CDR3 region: CASSLRQVNTEAFF. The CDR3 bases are TGTGCCAGCAGCTTGCGACAGGTTAACACTGAAGCTTTCTTT.

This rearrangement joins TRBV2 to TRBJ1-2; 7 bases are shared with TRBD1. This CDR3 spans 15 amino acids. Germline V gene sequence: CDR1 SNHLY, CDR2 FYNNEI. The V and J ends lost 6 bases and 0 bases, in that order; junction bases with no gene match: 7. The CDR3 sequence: CASRPDREANYGYTF. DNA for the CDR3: TGTGCCAGCAGGCCCGACAGGGAGGCTAACTATGGCTACACCTTC.

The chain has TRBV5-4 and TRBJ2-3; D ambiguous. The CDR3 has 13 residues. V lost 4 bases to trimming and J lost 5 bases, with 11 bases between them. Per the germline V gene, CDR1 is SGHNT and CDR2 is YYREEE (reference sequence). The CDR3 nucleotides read TGTGCCAGCAGCAAATCCTCCGTAGATACGCAGTATTTT. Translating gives CASSKSSVDTQYF.

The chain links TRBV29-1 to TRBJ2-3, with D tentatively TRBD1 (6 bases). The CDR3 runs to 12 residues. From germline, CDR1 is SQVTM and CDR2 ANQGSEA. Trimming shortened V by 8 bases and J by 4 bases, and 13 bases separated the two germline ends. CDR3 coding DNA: TGCAGCTCGAGCAGGGGACCAGATACGCAGTATTTT. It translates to CSSSRGPDTQYF.

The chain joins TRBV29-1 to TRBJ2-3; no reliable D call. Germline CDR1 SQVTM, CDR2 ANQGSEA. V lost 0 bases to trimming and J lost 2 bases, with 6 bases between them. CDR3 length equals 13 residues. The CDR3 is CSVEDVVTDTQYF. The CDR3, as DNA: TGCAGCGTTGAAGACGTAGTCACAGATACGCAGTATTTT.

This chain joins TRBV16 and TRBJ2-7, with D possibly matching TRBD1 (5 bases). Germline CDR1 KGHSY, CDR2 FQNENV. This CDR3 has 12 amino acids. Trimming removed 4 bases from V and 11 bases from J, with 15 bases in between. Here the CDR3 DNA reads TGTGCCAGCAGCCGCGCCACCAGGGTGGAGTACTTC. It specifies CASSRATRVEYF.

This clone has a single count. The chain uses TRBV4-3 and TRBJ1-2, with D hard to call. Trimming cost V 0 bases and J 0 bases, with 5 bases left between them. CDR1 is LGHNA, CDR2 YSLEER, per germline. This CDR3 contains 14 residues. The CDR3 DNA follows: TGCGCCAGCAGCCAAGAACGCGCTAACTATGGCTACACCTTC. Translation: CASSQERANYGYTF.

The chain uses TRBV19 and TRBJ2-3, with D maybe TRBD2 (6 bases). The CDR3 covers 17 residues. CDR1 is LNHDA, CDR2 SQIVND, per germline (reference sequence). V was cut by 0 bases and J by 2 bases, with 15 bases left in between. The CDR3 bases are TGTGCCAGTAGTATAGATCCCCCGGGACTCTTCACAGATACGCAGTATTTT. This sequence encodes CASSIDPPGLFTDTQYF. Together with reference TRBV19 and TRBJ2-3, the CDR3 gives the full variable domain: DGGITQSPKYLFRKEGQNVTLSCEQNLNHDAMYWYRQDPGQGLRLIYYSQIVNDFQKGDIAEGYSVSREKKESFPLTVTSAQKNPTAFYLCASSIDPPGLFTDTQYFGPGTRLTVL.

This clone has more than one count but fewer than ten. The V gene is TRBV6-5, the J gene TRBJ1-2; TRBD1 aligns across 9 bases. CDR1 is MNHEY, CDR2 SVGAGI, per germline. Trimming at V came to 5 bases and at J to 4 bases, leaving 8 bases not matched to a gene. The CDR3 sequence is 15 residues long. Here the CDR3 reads CASSQTGGPVYGYTF. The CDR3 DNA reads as TGTGCCAGCAGTCAGACAGGGGGGCCGGTCTATGGCTACACCTTC.

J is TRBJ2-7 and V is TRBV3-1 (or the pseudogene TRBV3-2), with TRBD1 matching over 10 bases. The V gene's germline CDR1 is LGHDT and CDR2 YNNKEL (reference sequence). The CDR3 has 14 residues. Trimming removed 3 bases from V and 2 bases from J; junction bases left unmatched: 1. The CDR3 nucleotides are TGTGCCAGCAGCCAGGGACAGGGGACCTACGAGCAGTACTTC. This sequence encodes CASSQGQGTYEQYF.

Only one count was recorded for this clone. DNA of the CDR3: TGTGCCAGCAGTACCGGGACTAGCGGGCATGCTGAGCAGTTCTTC. Translated: CASSTGTSGHAEQFF. The V call is TRBV6-5, the J call TRBJ2-1; 12 nucleotides align to TRBD2. After removal of 5 bases from V and 9 bases from J, the junction contained 8 bases not matched to a gene. This CDR3 comprises 15 residues. Germline V gene data show CDR1 as MNHEY and CDR2 as SVGAGI.

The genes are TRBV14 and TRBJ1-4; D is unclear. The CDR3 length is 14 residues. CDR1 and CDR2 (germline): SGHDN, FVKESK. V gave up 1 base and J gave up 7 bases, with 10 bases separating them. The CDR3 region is CASSQVAGGEKLFF. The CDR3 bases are TGTGCCAGCAGCCAAGTGGCAGGAGGTGAAAAACTGTTTTTT.

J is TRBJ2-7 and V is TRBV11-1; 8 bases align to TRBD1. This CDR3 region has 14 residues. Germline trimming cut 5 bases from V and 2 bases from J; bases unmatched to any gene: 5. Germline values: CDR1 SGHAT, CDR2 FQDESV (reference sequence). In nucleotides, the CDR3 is TGTGCCAGCAGCCCAGGACAGGGCCCCTACGAGCAGTACTTC. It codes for CASSPGQGPYEQYF. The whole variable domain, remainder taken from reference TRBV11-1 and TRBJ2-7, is EAEVAQSPRYKITEKSQAVAFWCDPISGHATLYWYRQILGQGPELLVQFQDESVVDDSQLPKDRFSAERLKGVDSTLKIQPAELGDSAMYLCASSPGQGPYEQYFGPGTRLTVT.

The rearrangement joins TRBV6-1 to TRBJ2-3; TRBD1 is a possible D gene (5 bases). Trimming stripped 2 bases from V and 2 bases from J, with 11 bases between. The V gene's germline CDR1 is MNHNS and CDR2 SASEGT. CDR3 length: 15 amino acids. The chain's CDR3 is CASSERWGLTDTQYF. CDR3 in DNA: TGTGCCAGCAGTGAACGGTGGGGCCTCACAGATACGCAGTATTTT.

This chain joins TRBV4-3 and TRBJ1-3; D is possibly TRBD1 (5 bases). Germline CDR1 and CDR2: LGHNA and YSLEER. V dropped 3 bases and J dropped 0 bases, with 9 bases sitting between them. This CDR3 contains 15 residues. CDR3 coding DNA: TGCGCCAGCAGCCAGGGACTGAACTCTGGAAACACCATATATTTT. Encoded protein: CASSQGLNSGNTIYF.

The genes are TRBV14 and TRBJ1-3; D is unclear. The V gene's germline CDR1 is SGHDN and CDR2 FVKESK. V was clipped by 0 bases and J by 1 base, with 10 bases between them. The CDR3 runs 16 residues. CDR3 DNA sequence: TGTGCCAGCAGCCAAGATGACTATGGTTCTGGAAACACCATATATTTT. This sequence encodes CASSQDDYGSGNTIYF.